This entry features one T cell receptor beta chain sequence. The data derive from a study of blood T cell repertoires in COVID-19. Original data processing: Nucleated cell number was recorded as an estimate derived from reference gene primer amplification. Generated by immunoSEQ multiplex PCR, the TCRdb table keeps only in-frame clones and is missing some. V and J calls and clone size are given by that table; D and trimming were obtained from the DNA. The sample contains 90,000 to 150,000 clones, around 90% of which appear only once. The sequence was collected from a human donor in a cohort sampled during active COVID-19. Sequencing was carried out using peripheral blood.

Here the CDR3 reads CASSPPAYQETQYF. The DNA of the CDR3 is TGTGCCAGTAGTCCCCCCGCGTACCAAGAGACCCAGTACTTC. This chain uses TRBV19 with TRBJ2-5; D ambiguous. V lost 5 bases to trimming and J lost 0 bases, with 10 bases between them. The CDR3 extends over 14 amino acids. Germline V CDR1 and CDR2: LNHDA, SQIVND (reference sequence).